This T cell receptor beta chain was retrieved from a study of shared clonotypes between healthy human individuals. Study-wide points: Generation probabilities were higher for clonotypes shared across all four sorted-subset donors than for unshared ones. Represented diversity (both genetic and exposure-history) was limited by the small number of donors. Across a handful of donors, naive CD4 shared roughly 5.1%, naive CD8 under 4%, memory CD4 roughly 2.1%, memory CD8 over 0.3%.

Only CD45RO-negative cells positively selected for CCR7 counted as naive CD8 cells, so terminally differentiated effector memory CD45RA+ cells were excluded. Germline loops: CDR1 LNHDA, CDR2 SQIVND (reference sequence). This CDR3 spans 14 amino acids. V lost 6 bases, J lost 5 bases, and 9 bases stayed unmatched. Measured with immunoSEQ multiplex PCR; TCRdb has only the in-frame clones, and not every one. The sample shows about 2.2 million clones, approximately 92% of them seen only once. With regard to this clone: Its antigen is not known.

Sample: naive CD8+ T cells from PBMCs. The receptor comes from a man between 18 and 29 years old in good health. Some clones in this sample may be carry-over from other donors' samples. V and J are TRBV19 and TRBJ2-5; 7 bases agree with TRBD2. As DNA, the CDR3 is TGTGCCAGTAGGCCGGGACTACGCGTTGAGACCCAGTACTTC. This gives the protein CASRPGLRVETQYF.